One sample yielded the 9 T cell receptor beta chains listed below, sequenced in a study of response to subunit inactivated influenza vaccine. Each CDR3 protein is one row after TCRdb ran MiXCR on the RT-PCR reads. The sample carries about 240,000 distinct CDR3 sequences, over 9% recorded once. This material consisted of non-naive T cells sorted from PBMCs, taken less than 15 days before vaccination. The source is a man aged 50 to 59 who received an inactivated influenza vaccine.

This clonotype was counted a few times. V usage is TRBV6-2 or TRBV6-3 and J usage is TRBJ2-7; 8 nucleotides align to TRBD1. The CDR3 runs to 15 residues. Per the germline V gene, CDR1 is MNHEY and CDR2 is SVGEGT. J was trimmed by 2 bases and V by 5 bases; bases with no gene match: 8. CDR3 in DNA: TGTGCCAGCAGTGACTATGGACAGGGCACCTACGAGCAGTACTTC. It yields the protein CASSDYGQGTYEQYF.

The genes are TRBV20-1 and TRBJ2-5, with 10 bases that match TRBD1. Germline CDR1 is DFQATT and CDR2 is SNEGSKA (reference sequence). The CDR3 covers 13 residues. CDR3 nucleotides: TGCAGCGGGACAGGGGTCTCCAGGGAGACCCAGTACTTC. Its translation: CSGTGVSRETQYF.

In this sample, this clonotype turned up many times. This chain connects TRBV18 to TRBJ1-1, with unresolved D. This CDR3 comprises 12 residues. V was trimmed by 1 base and J by 9 bases, leaving 9 bases between them. Germline-derived CDR1 and CDR2 are KGHSH and LQKENI. In nucleotides, the CDR3 is TGTGCCAGCTCACCACGGGCCAGCAAAGCTTTCTTT. This gives the protein CASSPRASKAFF. Full variable domain (rest looked up from reference TRBV18 and TRBJ1-1): NAGVMQNPRHLVRRRGQEARLRCSPMKGHSHVYWYRQLPEEGLKFMVYLQKENIIDESGMPKERFSAEFPKEGPSILRIQQVVRGDSAAYFCASSPRASKAFFGQGTRLTVV.

Only a few counts were recorded for this clonotype. V and J are TRBV7-8 and TRBJ2-3; D is undetermined. Trimming shortened V by 2 bases and J by 3 bases, and 18 bases separated the two germline ends. This CDR3 region has 17 residues. Germline V CDR1 and CDR2: SGHVS, FQNEAQ. CDR3 amino acids: CASSLSILTRITDTQYF. CDR3 DNA: TGTGCCAGCAGCTTATCGATCCTTACGAGGATTACAGATACGCAGTATTTT.

The sample holds many counts of this clonotype. V gene TRBV7-2 combines with J gene TRBJ2-4, with 9 bases fitting TRBD1. V trimming: 5 bases; J trimming: 5 bases; junction bases outside the gene matches: 7. Germline values: CDR1 SGHTA, CDR2 FQGNSA. This CDR3 contains 15 residues. CDR3 sequence (DNA): TGTGCCAGCAGCGAGAGGAGGACAGGGGAAAACATTCAGTACTTC. It is translated as CASSERRTGENIQYF.

This clonotype has a count of ten or more. The chain uses TRBV5-6 and TRBJ2-1, with D uncertain. This CDR3 has 12 residues. Germline CDR1 reads SGHDT; CDR2 reads YYEEEE. The germline V and J ends were trimmed by 5 bases and 6 bases, with 9 bases remaining between them. Here the CDR3 DNA reads TGTGCCAGCAGTTATCGGTCCAATGAGCAGTTCTTC. Its protein is CASSYRSNEQFF.

This clonotype has more than one count but fewer than ten. The V gene is TRBV19, the J gene TRBJ2-1; D possibly corresponds to TRBD2 (6 bases). Trimming removed 3 bases at V and 5 bases at J, with 11 bases between. The CDR3 consists of 14 residues. Germline V lookup: CDR1 LNHDA, CDR2 SQIVND (reference sequence). Here the CDR3 DNA reads TGTGCCAGTAGTATCGGGAGTTATCACAATGAGCAGTTCTTC. Its translation: CASSIGSYHNEQFF.

V is TRBV6-5 and J is TRBJ2-3, with TRBD2 matching 10 bases. Germline CDR1 MNHEY, CDR2 SVGAGI. The CDR3 is made up of 16 amino acids. V lost 4 bases to trimming and J lost 0 bases; unmatched junction nucleotides: 4. CDR3 in amino acids: CASSLPGLASTDTQYF. CDR3 nucleotide sequence: TGTGCCAGCAGTTTACCGGGACTAGCGAGCACAGATACGCAGTATTTT.

This clonotype was counted a few times. The V and J genes are TRBV5-1 and TRBJ1-2; the D gene is possibly TRBD1 (5 bases). Trimming cost V 0 bases and J 0 bases, with 9 bases left between them. Germline V lookup: CDR1 SGHRS, CDR2 YFSETQ. The CDR3 totals 15 residues. CDR3 coding DNA: TGCGCCAGCAGCTTGGCGACAGCTTCTAACTATGGCTACACCTTC. Translating it yields CASSLATASNYGYTF.